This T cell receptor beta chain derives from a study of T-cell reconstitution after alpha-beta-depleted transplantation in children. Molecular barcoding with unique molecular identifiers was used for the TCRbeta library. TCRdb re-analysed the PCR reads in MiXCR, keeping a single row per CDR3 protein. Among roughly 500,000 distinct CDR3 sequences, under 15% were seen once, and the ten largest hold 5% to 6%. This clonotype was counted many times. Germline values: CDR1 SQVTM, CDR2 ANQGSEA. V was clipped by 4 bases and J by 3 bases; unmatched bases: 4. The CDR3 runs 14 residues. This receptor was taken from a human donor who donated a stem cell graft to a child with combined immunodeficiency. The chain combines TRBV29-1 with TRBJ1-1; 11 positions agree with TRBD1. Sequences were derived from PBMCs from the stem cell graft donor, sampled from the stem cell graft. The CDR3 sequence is CSVAGTGGDTEAFF. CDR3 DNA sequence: TGCAGCGTTGCCGGGACAGGGGGGGACACTGAAGCTTTCTTT.